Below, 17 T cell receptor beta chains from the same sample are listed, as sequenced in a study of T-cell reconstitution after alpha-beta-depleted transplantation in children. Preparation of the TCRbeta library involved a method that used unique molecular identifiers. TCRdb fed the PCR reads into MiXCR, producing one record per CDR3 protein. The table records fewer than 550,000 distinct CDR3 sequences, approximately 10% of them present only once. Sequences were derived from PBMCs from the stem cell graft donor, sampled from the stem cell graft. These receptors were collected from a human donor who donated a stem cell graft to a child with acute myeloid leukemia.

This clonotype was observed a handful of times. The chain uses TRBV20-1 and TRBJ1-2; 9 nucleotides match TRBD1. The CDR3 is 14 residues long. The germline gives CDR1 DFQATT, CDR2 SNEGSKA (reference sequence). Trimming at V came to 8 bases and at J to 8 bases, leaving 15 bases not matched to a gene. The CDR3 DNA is TGCAGTACCCCGCCGGGACAGGGTGCTCGGGGCTACACCTTC. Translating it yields CSTPPGQGARGYTF.

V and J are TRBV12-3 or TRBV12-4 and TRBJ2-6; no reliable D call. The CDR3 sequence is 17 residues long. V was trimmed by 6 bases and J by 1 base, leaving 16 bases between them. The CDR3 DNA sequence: TGTGCCAGCAGCCCCATAGGACGGCTATCTGGGGCCAACGTCCTGACTTTC. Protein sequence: CASSPIGRLSGANVLTF.

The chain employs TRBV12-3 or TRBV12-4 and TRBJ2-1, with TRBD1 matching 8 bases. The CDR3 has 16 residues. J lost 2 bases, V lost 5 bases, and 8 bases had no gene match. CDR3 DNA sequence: TGTGCCAGCAGTCGACAGGGGTGGGGCGCCTACAATGAGCAGTTCTTC. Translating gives CASSRQGWGAYNEQFF.

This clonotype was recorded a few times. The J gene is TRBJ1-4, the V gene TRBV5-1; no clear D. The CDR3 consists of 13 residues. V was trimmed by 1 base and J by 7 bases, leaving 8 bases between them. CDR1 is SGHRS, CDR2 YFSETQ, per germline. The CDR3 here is CASSLRVGEKLFF. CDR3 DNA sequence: TGCGCCAGCAGCTTGCGGGTCGGTGAAAAACTGTTTTTT.

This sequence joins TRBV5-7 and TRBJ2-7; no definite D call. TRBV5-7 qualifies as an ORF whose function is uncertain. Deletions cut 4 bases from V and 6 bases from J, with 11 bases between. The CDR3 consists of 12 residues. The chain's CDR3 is CASSPRQVEQYV. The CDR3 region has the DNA TGTGCCAGCAGCCCACGCCAAGTCGAGCAGTACGTC.

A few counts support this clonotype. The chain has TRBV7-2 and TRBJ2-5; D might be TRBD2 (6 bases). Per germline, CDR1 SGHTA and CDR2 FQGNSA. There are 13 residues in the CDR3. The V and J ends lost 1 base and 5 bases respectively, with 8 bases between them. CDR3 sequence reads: CASSLGRVETQYF. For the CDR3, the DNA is TGTGCCAGCAGCTTAGGGAGGGTTGAGACCCAGTACTTC.

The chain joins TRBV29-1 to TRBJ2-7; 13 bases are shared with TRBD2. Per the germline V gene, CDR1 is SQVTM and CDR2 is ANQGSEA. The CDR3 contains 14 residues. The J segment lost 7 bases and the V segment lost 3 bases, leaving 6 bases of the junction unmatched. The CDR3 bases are TGCAGCGTTGAGAGGACTAGCGGGAGTAGGGAGCAGTACTTC. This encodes CSVERTSGSREQYF.

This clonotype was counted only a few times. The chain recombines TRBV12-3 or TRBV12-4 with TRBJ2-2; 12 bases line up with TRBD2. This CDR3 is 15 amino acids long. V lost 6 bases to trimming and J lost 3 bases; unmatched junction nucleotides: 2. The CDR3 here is CASRRTSGDTGELFF. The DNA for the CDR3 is TGTGCCAGCAGAAGGACTAGCGGGGACACCGGGGAGCTGTTTTTT.

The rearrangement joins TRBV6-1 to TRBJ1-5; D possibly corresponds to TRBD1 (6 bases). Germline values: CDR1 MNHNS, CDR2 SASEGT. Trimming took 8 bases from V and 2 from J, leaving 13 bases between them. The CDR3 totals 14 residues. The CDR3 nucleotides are TGTGCCAGCGGCCCACAGGGACGCAATCAGCCCCAGCATTTT. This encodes CASGPQGRNQPQHF.

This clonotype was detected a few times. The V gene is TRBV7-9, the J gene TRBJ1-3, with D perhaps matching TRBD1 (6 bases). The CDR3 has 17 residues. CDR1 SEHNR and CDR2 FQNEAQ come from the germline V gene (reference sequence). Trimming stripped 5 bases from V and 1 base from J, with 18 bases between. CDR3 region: CASSPGGRVQSGNTIYF. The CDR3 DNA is TGTGCCAGCAGCCCTGGGGGCAGGGTTCAATCTGGAAACACCATATATTTT.

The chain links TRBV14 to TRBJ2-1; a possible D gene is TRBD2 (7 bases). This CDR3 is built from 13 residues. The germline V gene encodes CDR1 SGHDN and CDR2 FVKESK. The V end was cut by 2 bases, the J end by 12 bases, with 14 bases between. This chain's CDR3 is CASSQRGGGSQFF. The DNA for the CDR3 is TGTGCCAGCAGCCAAAGGGGGGGAGGTTCGCAGTTCTTC.

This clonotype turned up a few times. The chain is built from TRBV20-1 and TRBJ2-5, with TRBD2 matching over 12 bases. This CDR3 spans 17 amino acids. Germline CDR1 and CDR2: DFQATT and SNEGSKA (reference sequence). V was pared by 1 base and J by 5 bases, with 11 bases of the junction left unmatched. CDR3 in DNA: TGCAGTGCTAGAGCCCCCGGGACTAGCGGGTACCTCGAGACCCAGTACTTC. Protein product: CSARAPGTSGYLETQYF.

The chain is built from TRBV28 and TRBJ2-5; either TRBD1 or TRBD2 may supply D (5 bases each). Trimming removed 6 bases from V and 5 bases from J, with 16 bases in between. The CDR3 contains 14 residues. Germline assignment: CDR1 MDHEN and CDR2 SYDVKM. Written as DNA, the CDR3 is TGTGCCAGCAGGGGAACCGGGACCGCTGAGACCCAGTACTTC. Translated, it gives CASRGTGTAETQYF.

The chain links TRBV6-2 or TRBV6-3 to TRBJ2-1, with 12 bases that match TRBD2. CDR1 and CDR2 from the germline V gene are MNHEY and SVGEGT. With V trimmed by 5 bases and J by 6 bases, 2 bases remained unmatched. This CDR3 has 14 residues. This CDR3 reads CASSPSGRANEQFF. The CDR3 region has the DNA TGTGCCAGCAGTCCTAGCGGGAGGGCCAATGAGCAGTTCTTC.

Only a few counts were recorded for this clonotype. The CDR3 here is CAWSVPLPGNTIYF. The CDR3 nucleotides are TGTGCCTGGAGTGTACCCCTGCCAGGAAACACCATATATTTT. The V call is TRBV30, the J call TRBJ1-3; D gene ambiguous. The CDR3 totals 14 residues. Germline V gene data show CDR1 as GTSNPN and CDR2 as SVGIG (reference sequence). The ends were cut back, 0 bases at V and 4 bases at J, with 10 bases in the middle.

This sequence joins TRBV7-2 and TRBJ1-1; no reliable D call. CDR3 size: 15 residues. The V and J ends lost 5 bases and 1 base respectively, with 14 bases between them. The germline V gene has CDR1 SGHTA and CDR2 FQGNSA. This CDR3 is CASSPTPGSNTEAFF. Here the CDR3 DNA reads TGTGCCAGCAGCCCCACACCCGGGTCGAACACTGAAGCTTTCTTT.

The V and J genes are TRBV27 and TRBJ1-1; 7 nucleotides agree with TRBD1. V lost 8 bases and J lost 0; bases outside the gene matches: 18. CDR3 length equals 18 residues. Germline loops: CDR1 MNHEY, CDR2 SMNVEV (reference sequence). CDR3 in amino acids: CASGSMDRIKTMNTEAFF. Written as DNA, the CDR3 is TGTGCCAGCGGTTCGATGGACAGGATAAAAACCATGAACACTGAAGCTTTCTTT.